Presented here are 2 T cell receptor beta chains from one specimen sequenced in a study of T-cell memory formation after mild COVID-19. TCRdb reanalysed the 5' RACE reads using MiXCR and keeps one entry per CDR3 protein. Of fewer than 150,000 distinct CDR3 sequences listed, approximately 6.2% are singletons. Sequencing was performed on PBMCs or a T cell subset sorted from them (not recorded which). The receptors derive from an adult woman who had mild COVID-19 (a few samples of this study predate the infection). Cell type and time point are not known.

This clonotype was recorded at least ten times. This CDR3 is CSAAGGRSYEQYF. CDR3 sequence (DNA): TGCAGTGCTGCGGGGGGGCGATCCTACGAGCAGTACTTC. The genes are TRBV20-1 and TRBJ2-7; 9 positions match TRBD2. The V and J ends lost 5 bases and 1 base, in that order; junction bases with no gene match: 3. The germline gives CDR1 DFQATT, CDR2 SNEGSKA (reference sequence). The CDR3 loop spans 13 amino acids.

This clonotype came up once. CDR3 amino acids: CSVDSGGDTGELFF. The DNA of the CDR3 is TGCAGCGTTGACAGCGGGGGGGACACCGGGGAGCTGTTTTTT. The V call is TRBV29-1, the J call TRBJ2-2; 10 bases line up with TRBD2. Losses at the gene ends were 3 bases for V and 3 bases for J; bases not matched to a gene: 1. Germline CDR1 reads SQVTM; CDR2 reads ANQGSEA. This CDR3 contains 14 residues.